The rows below give T cell receptor beta chains drawn from one sample of a study of CD8 T cells in ankylosing spondylitis. TCRdb ran MiXCR on the 5' RACE reads and lists one entry per CDR3 protein. The sample comprises approximately 540,000 distinct CDR3 sequences, 12% of which are singletons, and over 6.5% rests with the top ten. The material sequenced was blood, either unsorted or a sorted T cell fraction (not recorded which). These receptors were taken from a male donor with ankylosing spondylitis. CDR3s include the opening cysteine and the closing phenylalanine or tryptophan. A D gene is named only where the DNA matches it firmly. Where a row states a size, it is once, few, many or the class of an expanded clone; other rows omit it.

j_call clone_size v_call d_call cdr3_nt cdr3_aa
TRBJ2-5 . TRBV2 . TGTGCCAGCAGCAAGGAATCCCAAGAGACCCAGTACTTC CASSKESQETQYF
TRBJ1-2 . TRBV21-1 . TGTGCCAGCAGCAAATGGGTACAGGGGGTCGTTCGATCCGGCTACACCTTC CASSKWVQGVVRSGYTF
TRBJ2-1 . TRBV5-1 . TGCGCCAGCAGCTTGGTCTATCGGGGGCAGGCAGGCCATGAGCAGTTCTTC CASSLVYRGQAGHEQFF
TRBJ2-1 few TRBV5-1 TRBD2 TGCGCCAGCAGCCGGCGGGGGTACAATGAGCAGTTCTTC CASSRRGYNEQFF
TRBJ2-5 few TRBV5-1 . TGCGCCAGCAGCTTGGCCGGGGAGATCCAGTACTTC CASSLAGEIQYF
TRBJ1-2 . TRBV12-3/TRBV12-4 . TGTGCCAGCAGTTTATCCATGGCCTATGGCTACACCTTC CASSLSMAYGYTF
TRBJ1-2 . TRBV12-3/TRBV12-4 TRBD1 TGTGCCAGCAGTCCAGACAGGGGGCGACCTGGCTACACCTTC CASSPDRGRPGYTF
TRBJ2-1 . TRBV7-7 . TGTGCCAGCAGCTTAGATCCCGGGAGAGGAGAGCAGTTCTTC CASSLDPGRGEQFF
TRBJ2-6 many TRBV11-2 . TGTGCCAGCAGCTTAATAAGGGCACGATCTGGGGCCAACGTCCTGACTTTC CASSLIRARSGANVLTF
TRBJ2-1 . TRBV3-1 TRBD2 TGTGCCAGCAGCAAACTAGCGGGAGTCGGATCCTACAATGAGCAGTTCTTC CASSKLAGVGSYNEQFF
TRBJ2-3 few TRBV6-2/TRBV6-3 TRBD2 TGTGCCAGCAGATCCGGGACTAGCGGGAGGAACACGGGTTGGAGCACAGATACGCAGTATTTT CASRSGTSGRNTGWSTDTQYF
TRBJ2-3 many TRBV11-2 . TGTGCCAGCAGCCCTGCGCCTTACACAGATACGCAGTATTTT CASSPAPYTDTQYF
TRBJ1-2 many TRBV18 TRBD1 TGTGCCAGCTCACCACCGACAGGGGGTACCTATGGCTACACCTTC CASSPPTGGTYGYTF
TRBJ1-1 many TRBV20-1 TRBD1 TGCAGTGCTAGAGATCTAGGGACAGGGGGCCGCACTGAAGCTTTCTTT CSARDLGTGGRTEAFF
TRBJ2-5 few TRBV7-2 . TGTGCCAGCAACCCAGGGGTAGCGGAGTACCAAGAGACCCAGTACTTC CASNPGVAEYQETQYF
TRBJ2-1 . TRBV5-1 TRBD2 TGCGCCAGCAGCTTGGCTAGCGGGAGGGTTGGCAATGGGCAGTTCTTC CASSLASGRVGNGQFF
TRBJ2-1 many TRBV10-1 . TGCGCCAGCAGTGAGAGGGGACTCCCAATGAGCTCCTACAATGAGCAGTTCTTC CASSERGLPMSSYNEQFF
TRBJ1-5 few TRBV24-1 . TGTGCCACGGGCACCCATTGGCCCCAGCATTTT CATGTHWPQHF
TRBJ2-1 . TRBV2 . TGTGCCAGCAGTAAAAGGCAGGGTTGGAATGAGCAGTTCTTC CASSKRQGWNEQFF
TRBJ2-2 once TRBV11-1 . TGTGCCAGCAAGCAAAGCGGAGGCACCGGGGAGCTGTTTTTT CASKQSGGTGELFF
TRBJ1-1 few TRBV19 . TGTGCCAGTAGTGGCCGTTACATGGGGATTAACACTGAAGCTTTCTTT CASSGRYMGINTEAFF
TRBJ2-1 . TRBV19 TRBD1 TGTGCCAGTAGTATCGACAGGGCCGGTGAGCAGTTCTTC CASSIDRAGEQFF
TRBJ1-3 . TRBV28 . TGTGCCAGCAGTCTCCCCGGTAGCCGCTCTGGAAACACCATATATTTT CASSLPGSRSGNTIYF
TRBJ2-7 few TRBV5-4 TRBD1 TGTGCCAGCAGCCCGGACAGGAGAGGGCAGTACTTC CASSPDRRGQYF
TRBJ1-5 . TRBV12-3/TRBV12-4 . TGTGCCAGCAGTTTAGCCCGGGGTCGGGGTCAGCCCCAGCATTTT CASSLARGRGQPQHF
TRBJ2-1 . TRBV15 TRBD2 TGTGCCACCAGCGGGTCACTAGCGTTCTCCTACAATGAGCAGTTCTTC CATSGSLAFSYNEQFF
TRBJ1-5 few TRBV7-2 . TGTGCCAGCAGCTTAGCACCCCCAGGGTCTCAGCCCCAGCATTTT CASSLAPPGSQPQHF
TRBJ2-7 . TRBV10-3 TRBD1 TGTGCCATCAGTGATACACCGGGTGGGACAGGAGGAGACGAGCAGTACTTC CAISDTPGGTGGDEQYF
TRBJ2-7 few TRBV20-1 . TGCAGTGCGGAGGCTGGGTACGAGCAGTACTTC CSAEAGYEQYF
TRBJ2-1 few TRBV27 . TGTGCCAGCAGGGGGCGGGAGCAGTTCTTC CASRGREQFF
TRBJ2-1 . TRBV28 . TGTGCCAGCTCCGGATGGGGGAGTCGCAATTACAATGAGCAGTTCTTC CASSGWGSRNYNEQFF
TRBJ1-6 . TRBV2 . TGTGCCAGCCGCGGAAGTAATTCACCCCTCCACTTT CASRGSNSPLHF
TRBJ1-2 few TRBV25-1 TRBD1 TGTGCCAGCAGAGGGACAGGTGAATTCTATGGCTACACCTTC CASRGTGEFYGYTF
TRBJ1-3 . TRBV3-1 . TGTGCCAGCAGCCAAGACCCGGGCCGCTCTGGAAACACCATATATTTT CASSQDPGRSGNTIYF
TRBJ2-3 few TRBV12-5 TRBD1 TGTGCTAGTGGCCCCCGGGACAGGGGAACAGATACGCAGTATTTT CASGPRDRGTDTQYF
TRBJ1-1 . TRBV18 . TGCGCCAGCTCACCACAGGGTGATTCTGGTGAAGCTTTCTTT CASSPQGDSGEAFF
TRBJ1-3 many TRBV25-1 TRBD1 TGTGCCAGCAGTGAATGGGGGACAGTTGACACCATATATTTT CASSEWGTVDTIYF
TRBJ2-2 few TRBV11-3 . TGTGCCAGCAGCTTAGGGGTCGGATACACCGGGGAGCTGTTTTTT CASSLGVGYTGELFF
TRBJ1-1 few TRBV11-2 . TGTGCCAGCAGCTTTTTTGGGGTTGAGACTGAAGCTTTCTTT CASSFFGVETEAFF
TRBJ2-1 . TRBV2 . TGTGCCAGCAGCCCCCCCGGGGTCACCTACAATGAGCAGTTCTTC CASSPPGVTYNEQFF
TRBJ1-1 . TRBV5-1 . TGCGCCAGCAGATCAACAGGGAGGGGAACTGAAGCTTTCTTT CASRSTGRGTEAFF
TRBJ1-1 . TRBV5-1 . TGCGCCAGCAGCAGGTACAGGGAGATGAACACTGAAGCTTTCTTT CASSRYREMNTEAFF
TRBJ2-7 few TRBV2 . TGTGCCAGCAGTGAATGGCGGGACTGGGGCGAGCAGTACTTC CASSEWRDWGEQYF
TRBJ2-2 . TRBV11-3 . TGTGCCAGCAGACAAGGAGGAGTAAACACCGGGGAGCTGTTTTTT CASRQGGVNTGELFF